The subject of this entry is one T cell receptor (beta chain). Produced via immunoSEQ multiplex PCR; TCRdb's table is partial and in-frame only. Of roughly 86,000 clones listed, over 80% are singletons. The sample comes from a study of PD-1 blockade in classical Hodgkin lymphoma. Trimming cost V 1 base and J 4 bases, with 8 bases left between them. The CDR3 is 13 residues long. Germline V gene data show CDR1 as KGHSH and CDR2 as LQKENI. Time point in this sample: cycle 4 day 1 (C4D1), after 5 to 7 weeks of nivolumab. Every patient experienced relapse after autologous stem cell transplantation, and brentuximab vedotin exposure varied.

This chain connects TRBV18 to TRBJ2-7, with a possible D match to TRBD1 (5 bases). The TCR was taken from a human donor with classical Hodgkin lymphoma. Here the sequenced sample was peripheral blood mononuclear cells (PBMCs), taken before the fourth cycle of nivolumab. The DNA for the CDR3 is TGTGCCAGCTCACCACTCAGGGTATACGAGCAGTACTTC. This sequence encodes CASSPLRVYEQYF.